The source of this T cell receptor beta chain is a study of immune characterization of retroperitoneal liposarcoma (dated by TCRdb to the late 2010s). The library relied on PCR. Sequenced using a NextSeq 500. TCRdb took the public reads, trimmed them with fastp at Q25, ran MiXCR for clone calling and kept in-frame beta chains. Each CDR3 protein gets just one entry, which takes the most common genes and DNA from the rows behind it. Here the sample has about 10,000 distinct CDR3 sequences; roughly 35% occur a single time. Clones ranked in the top ten supply 10% of the sample. Inclusive of the bounding cysteine and phenylalanine, the CDR3 is 12 residues long. Only CDR3 DNA remains: 36 bases, in frame from the first base. Via the germline V gene, CDR1 is SGHTA and CDR2 FQGNSA. The V end loses 6 bases and the J end loses 4 bases, and a stretch of 9 bases separates them. On this clonotype: Its recognized antigen is unknown. Per-nucleotide qualities are absent, and no much larger clonotype sits a single base away.

Sequencing was performed on tumor tissue. Recombination connected TRBV7-2 to TRBJ2-5; perhaps TRBD2 is the D gene, with 5 bases matching. The sequence derives from a female donor with retroperitoneal liposarcoma. Here is the DNA: TGTGCCAGCAGAGGAGGCGGAGAGACCCAGTACTTC. It codes for CASRGGGETQYF.